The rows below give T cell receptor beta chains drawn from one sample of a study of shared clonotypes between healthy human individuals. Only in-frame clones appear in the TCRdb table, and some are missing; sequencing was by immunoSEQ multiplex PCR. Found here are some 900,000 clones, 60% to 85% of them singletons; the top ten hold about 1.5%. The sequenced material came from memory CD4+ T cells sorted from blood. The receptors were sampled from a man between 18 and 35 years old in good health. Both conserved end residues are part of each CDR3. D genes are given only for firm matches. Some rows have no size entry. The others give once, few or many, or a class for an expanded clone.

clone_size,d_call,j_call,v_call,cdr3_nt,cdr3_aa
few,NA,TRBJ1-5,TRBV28,TGTGCCAGCAGGAGTTCCTATCAGCCCCAGCATTTT,CASRSSYQPQHF
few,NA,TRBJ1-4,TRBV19,TGTGCCAGTAGTGGCACCGGGGGGGAAAAACTGTTTTTT,CASSGTGGEKLFF
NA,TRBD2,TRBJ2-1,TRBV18,TGTGCCAGCTCACCGACTAGCGCTAGCTCCTACAATGAGCAGTTCTTC,CASSPTSASSYNEQFF
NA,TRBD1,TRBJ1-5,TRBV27,TGTGCCAGCAGTCCCGGACAGGGCGGAGGGATTTATAGCAATCAGCCCCAGCATTTT,CASSPGQGGGIYSNQPQHF
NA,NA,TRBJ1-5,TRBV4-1,TGCGCCAGCAGCCAAGGGGATTTCAATCAGCCCCAGCATTTT,CASSQGDFNQPQHF
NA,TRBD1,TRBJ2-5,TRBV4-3,TGCGCCAGCAGCCAACTTAGGGGACAGGACCAAGAGACCCAGTACTTC,CASSQLRGQDQETQYF
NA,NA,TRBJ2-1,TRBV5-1,TGCGCCAGCAGCTTGGCCACGGAAGGAGTGCAGTTCTTC,CASSLATEGVQFF
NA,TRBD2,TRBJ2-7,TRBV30,TGTGCCTGTAATACGGCGACCGACCCATCGGGGAGGGCCTACGAGCAGTACTTC,CACNTATDPSGRAYEQYF
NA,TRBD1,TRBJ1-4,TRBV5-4,TGTGCCAGCAGCGGACAGGGAAAATCGGAAAAACTGTTTTTT,CASSGQGKSEKLFF
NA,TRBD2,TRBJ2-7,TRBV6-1,TGTGCCAGCAGTGAAGCCGGCACATGGGCCACGGGGGGTTCCTACGAGCAGTACTTC,CASSEAGTWATGGSYEQYF
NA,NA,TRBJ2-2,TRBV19,TGTGCCACCCGACGGACCGGGGAGCTGTTTTTT,CATRRTGELFF
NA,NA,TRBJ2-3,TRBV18,TGTGCCAGCTCACCGGGCGCGGGCCCAAAGGTGGTGCTAAAGACAGATACGCAGTATTTT,CASSPGAGPKVVLKTDTQYF
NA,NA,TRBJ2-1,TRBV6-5,TGTGCCAGCAGGTACAGGGCAGCCTACAATGAGCAGTTCTTC,CASRYRAAYNEQFF
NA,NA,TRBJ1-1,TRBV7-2,TGTGCCAGCAGCCCCTACCGTTCGGAAGCTTTCTTT,CASSPYRSEAFF
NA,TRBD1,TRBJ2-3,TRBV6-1,TGTGCCACTACGGGACAGGCCACAGATACGCAGTATTTT,CATTGQATDTQYF
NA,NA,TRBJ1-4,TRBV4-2,TGTGCCAGCAGCCAAGTCTCATGGGGGGCTTTTGAAAAACTGTTTTTT,CASSQVSWGAFEKLFF
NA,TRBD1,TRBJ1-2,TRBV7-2,TGTGCCAGCAGCTGGGGACAGGCTAACTATGGCTACACCTTC,CASSWGQANYGYTF
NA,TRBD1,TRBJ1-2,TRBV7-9,TGTGCCAGCAGCTTCGTGTTAGGGGACAGGTTAACTAACTATGGCTACACCTTC,CASSFVLGDRLTNYGYTF
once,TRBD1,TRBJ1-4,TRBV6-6,TGTGCCAGCAGTGACAGGGGGCGTGAAAAACTGTTTTTT,CASSDRGREKLFF
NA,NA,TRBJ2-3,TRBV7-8,TGTGCCAGCAGCTACACAGGGTTCGATACGCAGTATTTT,CASSYTGFDTQYF
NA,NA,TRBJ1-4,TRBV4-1,TGCGCCAGCAGCCCGCAGGGGTACAATGAAAAACTGTTTTTT,CASSPQGYNEKLFF
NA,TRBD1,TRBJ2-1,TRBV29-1,TGCAGCGTTGTTCCTGACAGGGGTCGAAGCTATGAGCAGTTCTTC,CSVVPDRGRSYEQFF
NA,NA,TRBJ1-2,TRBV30,TGTGCCTGGAGTAGAGGCAACTATGGCTACACCTTC,CAWSRGNYGYTF
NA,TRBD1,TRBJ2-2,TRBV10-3,TGTGCCACAGGGGGTGCGAACACCGGGGAGCTGTTTTTT,CATGGANTGELFF
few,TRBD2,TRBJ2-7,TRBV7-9,TGTGCCAGCAGCTTAGGAGGGACTAGATCCGGCGAGCAGTACTTC,CASSLGGTRSGEQYF
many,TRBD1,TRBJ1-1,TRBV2,TGTGCCACGACAGGGCCCACTGAAGCTTTCTTT,CATTGPTEAFF
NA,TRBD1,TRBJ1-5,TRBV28,TGTGCCAGCAGTCTCCGGGACAGGGGGAATCAGCCCCAGCATTTT,CASSLRDRGNQPQHF
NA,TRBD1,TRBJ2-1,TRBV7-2,TGTGCCAGCAGCTTAGCTTGGCAGGGGGCAGGTTACAATGAGCAGTTCTTC,CASSLAWQGAGYNEQFF
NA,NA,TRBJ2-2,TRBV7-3,TGTGCCAGCAGCTTAAACGAGGGGTTCACCGGGGAGCTGTTTTTT,CASSLNEGFTGELFF
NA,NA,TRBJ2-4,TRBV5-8,TGTGCCAGCAGCTTGGTGAAAAACATTCAGTACTTC,CASSLVKNIQYF
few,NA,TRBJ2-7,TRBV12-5,TGTGCTAGTGGTTCAAGACCCCTTCTGGACGAGCAGTACTTC,CASGSRPLLDEQYF
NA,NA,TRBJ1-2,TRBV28,TGTGCCAGCAGTTCCCTGGGGACCTATGGCTACACCTTC,CASSSLGTYGYTF